This entry lists 18 T cell receptor beta chains sequenced from one sample in a study of blood T cell repertoires in COVID-19 (dated by TCRdb to 2018 to 2021). Library preparation used the immunoSEQ multiplex PCR assay. TCRdb stores this immuneACCESS table with in-frame sequences only. Part of the clones is absent; in the studies checked, under half of the shortfall reflects unresolved V genes, and no reason is known for the rest. This sample has 150,000 to 200,000 clones in its table, and approximately 93% of those were observed once. The top ten hold roughly 2% of the sample. Sequencing was performed on peripheral blood. The receptors were sampled from a woman in her fifties or sixties with COVID-19, enrolled during active disease.

The chain is built from TRBV2 and TRBJ2-3, with 7 bases identical to TRBD2. This CDR3 comprises 17 residues. Germline CDR1 is SNHLY and CDR2 is FYNNEI. Trimming cost V 0 bases and J 0 bases; bases outside gene matches: 6. The CDR3 reads CASSEAGAGVSTDTQYF. CDR3 bases: TGTGCCAGCAGTGAAGCAGGCGCGGGGGTTAGCACAGATACGCAGTATTTT.

CDR3 in amino acids: CATSRDRGIAKNIQYF. The CDR3 DNA reads as TGTGCCACCAGTCGGGACAGGGGGATAGCCAAAAACATTCAGTACTTC. This chain uses TRBV15 with TRBJ2-4; 11 bases align to TRBD1. CDR1 LNHNV and CDR2 YYDKDF come from the germline V gene (reference sequence). The CDR3 is 16 amino acids. Losses at the gene ends were 6 bases for V and 0 bases for J; bases not matched to a gene: 4.

The chain uses TRBV2 and TRBJ2-3; tentative D call: TRBD1 (5 bases). The CDR3 runs to 11 residues. Germline assignment: CDR1 SNHLY and CDR2 FYNNEI. The V end was cut by 3 bases, the J end by 9 bases, with 7 bases between. The chain's CDR3 is CASSETVTQYF. CDR3 in DNA: TGTGCCAGCAGTGAGACAGTCACGCAGTATTTT.

The genes are TRBV7-2 and TRBJ2-3; TRBD2 agrees at 10 bases. Trimming took 5 bases from V and 2 from J; bases not matched to a gene: 10. The CDR3 contains 17 residues. Germline CDR1 and CDR2: SGHTA and FQGNSA. DNA of the CDR3: TGTGCCAGCAGCCGCCGGACTAGCGGTCTTTACACAGATACGCAGTATTTT. Translating it yields CASSRRTSGLYTDTQYF.

This chain links TRBV4-1 with TRBJ1-2; D unclear. Germline V lookup: CDR1 MGHRA, CDR2 YSYEKL. The V end lost 1 base, the J end lost 3 bases, and 12 bases lay between the germline ends. There are 15 residues in the CDR3. The CDR3 nucleotides are TGCGCCAGCAGCCAAGTAAGCTTAGATTACTATGGCTACACCTTC. This gives the protein CASSQVSLDYYGYTF.

The CDR3 region has the DNA TGTGCCAGCAGGTTGACAGTCTCCTACGAGCAGTACTTC. Protein: CASRLTVSYEQYF. The V gene is TRBV6-5, the J gene TRBJ2-7; possibly TRBD1 for D (5 bases). Trimming shortened V by 6 bases and J by 0 bases, and 9 bases separated the two germline ends. The CDR3 consists of 13 residues. In germline, CDR1 is MNHEY, CDR2 SVGAGI.

The chain has TRBV7-9 and TRBJ1-5, with D unclear. V lost 4 bases, J lost 2 bases, and 6 bases lay in between. The germline V gene has CDR1 SEHNR and CDR2 FQNEAQ (reference sequence). The CDR3 length is 13 residues. The CDR3 is CASSSVGNQPQHF. CDR3 sequence (DNA): TGTGCCAGCAGCTCCGTAGGCAATCAGCCCCAGCATTTT. Full variable domain (remainder filled in from reference TRBV7-9 and TRBJ1-5): DTGVSQNPRHKITKRGQNVTFRCDPISEHNRLYWYRQTLGQGPEFLTYFQNEAQLEKSRLLSDRFSAERPKGSFSTLEIQRTEQGDSAMYLCASSSVGNQPQHFGDGTRLSIL.

The J gene is TRBJ1-5, the V gene TRBV2, with a possible D match to TRBD1 (6 bases). Looked up from germline, CDR1 is SNHLY and CDR2 is FYNNEI. Trimming left V 3 bases short and J 0 bases short, with 15 bases between. This CDR3 contains 17 residues. CDR3 in amino acids: CASSEGTGPPSNQPQHF. The CDR3 DNA reads TGTGCCAGCAGTGAGGGAACAGGGCCTCCTAGCAATCAGCCCCAGCATTTT.

The V and J genes are TRBV7-9 and TRBJ1-3; D is uncertain. Trimming shortened V by 8 bases and J by 0 bases, and 14 bases separated the two germline ends. The CDR3 runs 15 residues. Per the germline V gene, CDR1 is SEHNR and CDR2 is FQNEAQ (reference sequence). The CDR3 region is CASAPPGYSGNTIYF. For the CDR3, the DNA is TGTGCCAGCGCGCCTCCGGGGTACTCTGGAAACACCATATATTTT.

This chain uses TRBV9 with TRBJ1-2; D is perhaps TRBD1 (6 bases). CDR1 SGDLS and CDR2 YYNGEE come from the germline V gene. Trimming removed 0 bases at V and 4 bases at J, with 10 bases between. CDR3 length: 14 residues. CDR3 bases: TGTGCCAGCAGCGTAGGGGTAGGGGGCTATGGCTACACCTTC. This encodes CASSVGVGGYGYTF.

The genes are TRBV2 and TRBJ1-2; 9 bases align to TRBD1. V dropped 10 bases and J dropped 8; count of bases not matched to a gene: 8. CDR3 length: 12 amino acids. Germline V lookup: CDR1 SNHLY, CDR2 FYNNEI. CDR3 nucleotides: TGTGCCAAGGACAGGGGAACGGAAGGCTACACCTTC. Amino acids: CAKDRGTEGYTF.

The chain recombines TRBV18 with TRBJ1-1, with a weak D call TRBD1 (5 bases). V gave up 5 bases and J gave up 6 bases, with 7 bases separating them. Germline CDR1 KGHSH, CDR2 LQKENI. CDR3 length equals 11 residues. The CDR3 DNA reads TGTGCCAGCTCAAAGACAGCTGAAGCTTTCTTT. It translates to CASSKTAEAFF.

This clone came up a few times. The chain has TRBV2 and TRBJ1-1; D not resolved. Germline lookup yields CDR1 SNHLY and CDR2 FYNNEI. Trimming cost V 4 bases and J 8 bases, with 8 bases left between them. The CDR3 totals 11 residues. DNA for the CDR3: TGTGCCAGCAGTGGGCTAGTCGAAGCTTTCTTT. Protein sequence: CASSGLVEAFF.

The V and J genes are TRBV20-1 and TRBJ2-7, with D perhaps TRBD1 (6 bases). Trimming took off 5 bases at V and 3 bases at J, with 8 bases between the two ends. Germline CDR1 reads DFQATT; CDR2 reads SNEGSKA (reference sequence). The CDR3 contains 11 residues. For the CDR3, the DNA is TGCAGTGCTTTACAGGGCTACGAGCAGTACTTC. It encodes CSALQGYEQYF.

The rearrangement uses TRBV5-6 and TRBJ2-1; no clear D gene. Trimming left V 1 base short and J 0 bases short, with 8 bases between. Germline lookup yields CDR1 SGHDT and CDR2 YYEEEE. CDR3 length equals 15 residues. CDR3 in amino acids: CASSLWRLSYNEQFF. CDR3 coding DNA: TGTGCCAGCAGCTTGTGGCGGCTCTCCTACAATGAGCAGTTCTTC.

This chain joins TRBV6-2 or TRBV6-3 and TRBJ1-2; D is possibly TRBD1 (5 bases). V was shortened by 2 bases and J by 1 base, with 17 bases between the two germline ends. Germline V lookup: CDR1 MNHEY, CDR2 SVGEGT. CDR3 length: 17 amino acids. The CDR3 protein is CASSYGITGVLNYGYTF. The CDR3 DNA reads TGTGCCAGCAGTTACGGAATAACAGGAGTTCTTAACTATGGCTACACCTTC.

The chain employs TRBV11-2 and TRBJ1-3; 8 nucleotides match TRBD1. The germline V gene has CDR1 SGHAT and CDR2 FQNNGV. The CDR3 totals 15 residues. V lost 2 bases to trimming and J lost 4 bases; unmatched junction nucleotides: 4. CDR3 in DNA: TGTGCCAGCAGCTTATGGACAGGGATGGGAAACACCATATATTTT. This gives the protein CASSLWTGMGNTIYF.

This clone is a singleton in its sample. V gene TRBV7-6 combines with J gene TRBJ2-2, with TRBD1 matching over 10 bases. Germline V gene data show CDR1 as SGHVS and CDR2 as FNYEAQ. V was pared by 5 bases and J by 5 bases, with 5 bases of the junction left unmatched. The CDR3 extends over 15 amino acids. The CDR3 here is CASSRGQGRTGELFF. CDR3 in DNA: TGTGCCAGCAGCCGGGGACAGGGGAGGACCGGGGAGCTGTTTTTT. Together with reference TRBV7-6 and TRBJ2-2, the CDR3 gives the full variable domain: GAGVSQSPRYKVTKRGQDVALRCDPISGHVSLYWYRQALGQGPEFLTYFNYEAQQDKSGLPNDRFSAERPEGSISTLTIQRTEQRDSAMYRCASSRGQGRTGELFFGEGSRLTVL.